This T cell receptor beta chain stems from a study of blood T cells in healthy people across ages. Study-wide results and limits: The donors' CMV status was not determined, possibly confounding changes in expanded clonotypes. Whereas aged donors had fewer naive CD4+ cells, long-lived donors had more of them and higher diversity. Researchers said unsorted PBMCs prevented a conclusive naive versus antigen-experienced comparison.

V was clipped by 1 base and J by 3 bases, with 10 bases between them. CDR3 length: 15 residues. Total RNA amounts of at least 5 micrograms were extracted per sample. As concerns this clonotype: What it binds is not known.

Alongside a J-beta primer mix, a sample-barcoded 5' primer served in a second PCR lasting roughly 6 to 11 cycles. TCRdb passed the 5' RACE reads through MiXCR, listing each CDR3 protein once. This table has over a million distinct CDR3 sequences, 59% appearing once. The sequence came from a man between 18 and 29 years old in good health. The chain links TRBV12-3 or TRBV12-4 to TRBJ1-3; TRBD1 is a possible D gene (6 bases). Material for sequencing was blood. CDR3 coding DNA: TGTGCCAGCAGTTTAGGGGGGGCGCTTGGAAACACCATATATTTT. This sequence encodes CASSLGGALGNTIYF.